A selection of T cell receptor beta chains follows, all from one sample in a study of shared clonotypes between healthy human individuals. Repertoires were generated with immunoSEQ multiplex PCR, while TCRdb's copy carries only in-frame clones and drops some. Counted here are about 1 million clones, about 80% occurring once; the ten biggest clones make up about 1.5%. Input material: memory CD4+ T cells sorted from blood. The receptors originated from a man younger than 35 in good health. The CDR3 runs from the conserved cysteine through the conserved F or W. D genes are given only for firm matches. Only some rows state a clone size, as once, few, many or a class for expanded clones.

j_call d_call clone_size v_call cdr3_nt cdr3_aa
TRBJ1-2 - - TRBV7-9 TGTGCCAGCAGCTTATTTCCCGAGGAAGGCTACACCTTC CASSLFPEEGYTF
TRBJ2-7 - - TRBV6-1 TGTGCCAGCAGGGAGTCCCCGGGATCGTGGGAGCAGTACTTC CASRESPGSWEQYF
TRBJ2-3 - - TRBV6-6 TGTGCCAGCAGTTTGGTGGATACGCAGTATTTT CASSLVDTQYF
TRBJ2-5 - - TRBV5-4 TGTGCCAGCAGTTCGCCGGGACGTCAAGAGACCCAGTACTTC CASSSPGRQETQYF
TRBJ2-1 - - TRBV6-5 TGTGCCAGCAAGGCGGGCGGGGATTACAATGAGCAGTTCTTC CASKAGGDYNEQFF
TRBJ2-1 - once TRBV7-2 TGTGCCAGCAGCTTAGACGGGAACTCCTACAATGAGCAGTTCTTC CASSLDGNSYNEQFF
TRBJ2-1 TRBD1 - TRBV11-2 TGTGCCAGCAGCCGGGTGCAGGGGGCGGGTGAGCAGTTCTTC CASSRVQGAGEQFF
TRBJ2-6 - - TRBV5-6 TGTGCCAGCAGCGAAGAAAAGGGACGGGCCAACGTCCTGACTTTC CASSEEKGRANVLTF
TRBJ2-7 - - TRBV7-6 TGTGCCAGCAGCCTAAAACCGGGACCCTACGAGCAGTACTTC CASSLKPGPYEQYF
TRBJ2-7 TRBD1 - TRBV5-6 TGTGCCAGCAGCTTCCAGACAGGGGGCTACGAGCAGTACTTC CASSFQTGGYEQYF
TRBJ2-1 - - TRBV11-2 TGTGCCAGCAGCTTAGTTCAGGGTTCCTACAATGAGCAGTTCTTC CASSLVQGSYNEQFF
TRBJ2-1 TRBD1 once TRBV11-2 TGTGCCAGCAGCAAGGACAGGGTGAATGAGCAGTTCTTC CASSKDRVNEQFF
TRBJ1-1 TRBD1 once TRBV28 TGTGCCAGCAGGCTGGGACAGGGGGAAGCTTTCTTT CASRLGQGEAFF
TRBJ1-5 - - TRBV19 TGTGCCAGTAGTATTACAGACAGAAGCAATCAGCCCCAGCATTTT CASSITDRSNQPQHF
TRBJ1-1 TRBD1 few TRBV5-4 TGTGCCAGCAGCTCGAACTCAGGGGGTCGGGCTTTCTTT CASSSNSGGRAFF
TRBJ2-3 - - TRBV5-1 TGCGCCAGCAGCTTGGCCAGGGACCGACAAACAGATACGCAGTATTTT CASSLARDRQTDTQYF
TRBJ2-5 TRBD2 - TRBV5-6 TGTGCCAGCAGCCAGCTAGCGGGGGGCCGAGGTCTAGAGACCCAGTACTTC CASSQLAGGRGLETQYF
TRBJ1-5 - - TRBV13 TGTGCCAGCAGCTTAGGCCAGGGAAGCAATCAGCCCCAGCATTTT CASSLGQGSNQPQHF
TRBJ2-2 TRBD2 - TRBV7-7 TGTGCTAGCAGCTCCGGACTAGCGGGGGGGCAAAGGGAGCTGTTTTTT CASSSGLAGGQRELFF
TRBJ1-1 TRBD1 - TRBV7-2 TGTGCCAGCAGCTTAAGGAACCGGACAGGGGGCCTGAACACTGAAGCTTTCTTT CASSLRNRTGGLNTEAFF
TRBJ2-7 - - TRBV28 TGTGCCAGCCGGGATGGGAGTACCTACGAGCAGTACTTC CASRDGSTYEQYF
TRBJ2-7 TRBD1 once TRBV6-6 TGTGCCAGCAGTTATGGGACAGACGCCAGCGAGCAGTACTTC CASSYGTDASEQYF
TRBJ2-5 TRBD2 few TRBV9 TGTGCCAGCAGCGTCTCGGCTAGCGGGAGAAAAGAGACCCAGTACTTC CASSVSASGRKETQYF
TRBJ2-1 - - TRBV12-5 TGTGCTAGTGGTTTCGGGCATGAGCAGTTCTTC CASGFGHEQFF
TRBJ2-3 - - TRBV5-4 TGTGCCAGCAGCTTGGATGGCCAACGAACAGATACGCAGTATTTT CASSLDGQRTDTQYF
TRBJ1-3 - - TRBV30 TGTGCCTGGAGGAAGACAACTAGCTCTGGAAACACCATATATTTT CAWRKTTSSGNTIYF
TRBJ2-1 - - TRBV2 TGTGCCAGCAGTGAAAATATAGCAAATGAGCAGTTCTTC CASSENIANEQFF
TRBJ1-4 - once TRBV30 TGTGCCTGGAGGGCAGGAAGGCTGGCTAATGAAAAACTGTTTTTT CAWRAGRLANEKLFF
TRBJ1-1 - - TRBV5-8 TGTGCCAGCAGCTTGGCAAGGACACCCTGGGACACTGAAGCTTTCTTT CASSLARTPWDTEAFF
TRBJ2-7 - - TRBV7-3 TGTGCCAGCAGCGATAGGGGACACTACGAGCAGTACTTC CASSDRGHYEQYF
TRBJ1-2 - - TRBV2 TGTGCCAGCAGTGATACGGCAGGCGGTGGCTACACCTTC CASSDTAGGGYTF
TRBJ2-2 TRBD1 - TRBV9 TGTGCCAGCAGCGTATACGAGGGGGCGGACACCGGGGAGCTGTTTTTT CASSVYEGADTGELFF
TRBJ1-5 TRBD1 - TRBV6-6 TGTGCCAGCAGCCAGGGACAGGGGAACAATCAGCCCCAGCATTTT CASSQGQGNNQPQHF